These 14 T cell receptor beta chains came from one sample sequenced in a study of beta chain features in type 1 diabetes. Investigators reverse transcribed all isolated RNA, so they sequenced expressed TCRB transcripts. The table came from immunoSEQ multiplex PCR; TCRdb's copy has only in-frame clones and leaves some out. This repertoire shows roughly 170,000 clones, about 13% found once; its top ten account for about 0.58%. Sequenced sample: central memory CD4+ T cells from blood. These receptors originate from a young woman in good health.

There are a few counts of this clone. The rearrangement joins TRBV4-2 to TRBJ2-1; TRBD2 matches 8 bases. Germline lookup yields CDR1 LGHNA and CDR2 YNFKEQ. Germline trimming cut 1 base from V and 7 bases from J; bases unmatched to any gene: 9. The CDR3 contains 16 residues. CDR3 residues: CASSQVPGGPGNEQFF. CDR3 coding DNA: TGTGCCAGCAGCCAAGTTCCGGGAGGGCCGGGGAATGAGCAGTTCTTC.

The chain couples TRBV28 to TRBJ1-2; the match to TRBD1 covers 9 bases. Germline-derived CDR1 and CDR2 are MDHEN and SYDVKM. This CDR3 contains 16 residues. V shed 7 bases, J shed 5 bases, and the junction held 14 bases outside the gene matches. In nucleotides, the CDR3 is TGTGCCAGCACCCTCGGGACAGGGAGAAGCGGGTATGGCTACACCTTC. Protein sequence: CASTLGTGRSGYGYTF.

This clone was detected only a few times. The V gene is TRBV6-1, the J gene TRBJ1-2, with TRBD1 identical over 8 bases. Trimming at V came to 1 base and at J to 8 bases, leaving 6 bases not matched to a gene. CDR1 and CDR2 (germline): MNHNS, SASEGT. The CDR3 consists of 14 residues. The DNA for the CDR3 is TGTGCCAGCAGTGAAGGAGGACAGGGTTACGGCTACACCTTC. Translating gives CASSEGGQGYGYTF.

This clone was counted between two and nine times. CDR3 DNA: TGTGCCAGTCGCAACTCGGGACAGCTTAGCTACGAGCAGTACTTC. This gives the protein CASRNSGQLSYEQYF. The chain couples TRBV6-5 to TRBJ2-7, with 7 bases aligning to TRBD1. Germline V CDR1 and CDR2: MNHEY, SVGAGI. CDR3 length: 15 residues. V lost 9 bases to trimming and J lost 3 bases; unmatched junction nucleotides: 14.

This clone has a handful of counts. The genes are TRBV5-1 and TRBJ1-2, with 10 positions matching TRBD1. Germline V gene lookup returns CDR1 SGHRS and CDR2 YFSETQ. CDR3 size: 15 residues. Trimming at V came to 3 bases and at J to 8 bases, leaving 10 bases not matched to a gene. The CDR3 nucleotides are TGCGCCAGCAGCTCAGTACGACAGGGGGCTGACGGCTACACCTTC. It yields the protein CASSSVRQGADGYTF.

The chain is built from TRBV6-1 and TRBJ2-7; tentatively, D is TRBD2 (5 bases). The CDR3 sequence is 13 residues long. CDR1 and CDR2 from the germline V gene are MNHNS and SASEGT. The V end was cut by 3 bases, the J end by 6 bases, with 12 bases between. The CDR3 bases are TGTGCCAGCAGTGAGGGCGGGTATCGCGAGCAGTACTTC. This codes for CASSEGGYREQYF.

In its sample, this clone was seen a few times. The chain has TRBV5-4 and TRBJ2-3; 8 nucleotides match TRBD2. CDR3 length equals 18 residues. The ends lost 4 bases at V and 1 base at J; junction bases unmatched: 14. CDR1 is SGHNT, CDR2 YYREEE, per germline (reference sequence). This CDR3 is CASSTPGSRLARTDTQYF. DNA of the CDR3: TGTGCCAGCAGCACGCCAGGTAGTCGACTAGCGCGCACAGATACGCAGTATTTT. The entire variable domain, with the rest obtained from reference TRBV5-4 and TRBJ2-3, is as follows: ETGVTQSPTHLIKTRGQQVTLRCSSQSGHNTVSWYQQALGQGPQFIFQYYREEENGRGNFPPRFSGLQFPNYSSELNVNALELDDSALYLCASSTPGSRLARTDTQYFGPGTRLTVL.

The chain combines TRBV19 with TRBJ2-3; D is possibly TRBD2 (6 bases). V was cut by 5 bases and J by 2 bases, with 11 bases left in between. CDR3 length equals 14 residues. Germline V gives CDR1 LNHDA, CDR2 SQIVND (reference sequence). The DNA for the CDR3 is TGTGCCAGTAGTCGGGACTGGGACACAGATACGCAGTATTTT. Residues: CASSRDWDTDTQYF.

CDR3: CAWSVGQGEADTQYF. The CDR3 DNA reads as TGTGCCTGGAGTGTAGGACAGGGGGAGGCAGATACGCAGTATTTT. The chain carries TRBV30 and TRBJ2-3; TRBD1 agrees at 10 bases. CDR1 and CDR2 (germline): GTSNPN, SVGIG (reference sequence). The trim removed 0 bases at V and 4 bases at J, leaving 4 bases unmatched. CDR3 length: 15 residues.

The chain joins TRBV30 to TRBJ2-7, with 9 bases lining up with TRBD2. J gave up 5 bases and V 4 bases, and 9 bases lay outside the gene matches. CDR3 length equals 14 residues. Per the germline V gene, CDR1 is GTSNPN and CDR2 is SVGIG (reference sequence). The CDR3 bases are TGTGCCTGGACCGTGGCGGGACTAGCCCACGAGCAGTACTTC. It yields the protein CAWTVAGLAHEQYF.

This chain connects TRBV5-1 to TRBJ2-1; unclear D gene. The V end was cut by 1 base, the J end by 0 bases, with 5 bases between. Germline assignment: CDR1 SGHRS and CDR2 YFSETQ. The CDR3 length is 14 residues. The CDR3 DNA reads TGCGCCAGCAGCTTGCTTTTCTCCTACAATGAGCAGTTCTTC. It encodes CASSLLFSYNEQFF.

This clone was counted a few times. The V gene is TRBV30, the J gene TRBJ2-3; D call uncertain. Germline V gene sequence: CDR1 GTSNPN, CDR2 SVGIG (reference sequence). The V and J ends lost 4 bases and 1 base respectively, with 9 bases between them. The CDR3 totals 13 residues. The CDR3 nucleotides read TGTGCCTGGAATTCCTTCGGCACAGATACGCAGTATTTT. It codes for CAWNSFGTDTQYF. Looking up the rest from reference TRBV30 and TRBJ2-3 gives the full variable domain: SQTIHQWPATLVQPVGSPLSLECTVEGTSNPNLYWYRQAAGRGLQLLFYSVGIGQISSEVPQNLSASRPQDRQFILSSKKLLLSDSGFYLCAWNSFGTDTQYFGPGTRLTVL.

CDR3 coding DNA: TGTGCCATCAGTGAGAGGGGGCATGGCTACACCTTC. Its protein is CAISERGHGYTF. The chain carries TRBV10-3 and TRBJ1-2; 7 bases map to TRBD1. CDR1 and CDR2 from the germline V gene are ENHRY and SYGVKD. CDR3 length equals 12 residues. J lost 6 bases, V lost 2 bases, and 0 bases had no gene match.

This clone was picked up a small number of times. The chain uses TRBV7-9 and TRBJ1-2; 9 nucleotides line up with TRBD1. Germline values: CDR1 SEHNR, CDR2 FQNEAQ (reference sequence). The junction had 7 bases not matched to a gene; V was cut back by 1 base and J by 7 bases. CDR3 length: 15 residues. Written as DNA, the CDR3 is TGTGCCAGCAGCTTAGTAGCCCCGACAGGGGGTGGCTACACCTTC. This codes for CASSLVAPTGGGYTF.